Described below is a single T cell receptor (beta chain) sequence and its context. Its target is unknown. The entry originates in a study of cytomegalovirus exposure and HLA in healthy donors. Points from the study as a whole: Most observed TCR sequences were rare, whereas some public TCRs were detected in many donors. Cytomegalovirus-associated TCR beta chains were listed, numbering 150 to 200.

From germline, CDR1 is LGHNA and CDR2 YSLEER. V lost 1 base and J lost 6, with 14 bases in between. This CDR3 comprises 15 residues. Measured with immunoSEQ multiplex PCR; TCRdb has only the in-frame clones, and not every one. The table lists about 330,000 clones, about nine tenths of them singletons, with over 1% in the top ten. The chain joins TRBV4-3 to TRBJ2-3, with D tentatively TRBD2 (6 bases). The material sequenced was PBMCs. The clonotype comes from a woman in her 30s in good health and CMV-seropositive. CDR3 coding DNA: TGCGCCAGCAGCCAAGGCGAGGCGGGATCGGATACGCAGTATTTT. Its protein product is CASSQGEAGSDTQYF.